These 27 T cell receptor beta chains came from one sample sequenced in a study of blood T cell repertoires in COVID-19. Sequenced by immunoSEQ multiplex PCR; TCRdb stores in-frame clones only, minus some. The sample lists about 160,000 clones; 85% were seen once. Sequenced input: peripheral blood. These receptor sequences come from a human donor with acute or convalescent COVID-19. The donor label of this sample is uncertain.

The chain joins TRBV18 to TRBJ1-1, with D tentatively TRBD1 (5 bases). The CDR3 totals 17 residues. The germline CDR1 and CDR2 sequences are KGHSH and LQKENI. V dropped 2 bases and J dropped 1 base, with 17 bases sitting between them. In nucleotides, the CDR3 is TGTGCCAGCTCACCATCCGCCCCAGGGAGGGGGAACACTGAAGCTTTCTTT. This translates into CASSPSAPGRGNTEAFF.

The rearrangement joins TRBV7-8 to TRBJ2-7; 8 bases are shared with TRBD1. J gave up 6 bases and V 4 bases, and 8 bases lay outside the gene matches. The CDR3 is 14 amino acids. Germline V gene sequence: CDR1 SGHVS, CDR2 FQNEAQ. CDR3 nucleotides: TGTGCCAGCAGCTCCTTGACAGGGGTCGGCGAGCAGTACTTC. Its protein product is CASSSLTGVGEQYF. Supplemented by reference TRBV7-8 and TRBJ2-7, the full variable domain reads GAGVSQSPRYKVAKRGQDVALRCDPISGHVSLFWYQQALGQGPEFLTYFQNEAQLDKSGLPSDRFFAERPEGSVSTLKIQRTQQEDSAVYLCASSSLTGVGEQYFGPGTRLTVT.

CDR3 in DNA: TGTGCCAGCAGCCCAGGGGGCGGGGGACTATACGAGCAGTACTTC. Protein sequence: CASSPGGGGLYEQYF. The genes are TRBV7-2 and TRBJ2-7; weak D call: TRBD1 (8 bases). Trimming shortened V by 5 bases and J by 4 bases, and 18 bases separated the two germline ends. CDR3 length: 15 amino acids. In germline, CDR1 is SGHTA, CDR2 FQGNSA.

This clone showed up just once. This chain joins TRBV18 and TRBJ1-1; D remains unclear. V gave up 0 bases and J gave up 5 bases, with 10 bases separating them. This CDR3 contains 14 residues. Germline loops: CDR1 KGHSH, CDR2 LQKENI. The CDR3 DNA follows: TGTGCCAGCTCACCACCGCAGGAACTGACTGAAGCTTTCTTT. The encoded protein is CASSPPQELTEAFF.

V is TRBV11-3 and J is TRBJ1-2; a weak D match, TRBD1 (6 bases). The germline V and J ends were trimmed by 8 bases and 0 bases, with 13 bases remaining between them. The CDR3 is 14 residues long. Germline CDR1 and CDR2: SGHNT and YENEEA. The CDR3 bases are TGTGCCAGCGGGAGGGGGAACTCTAACTATGGCTACACCTTC. This translates into CASGRGNSNYGYTF. Full variable domain (remainder filled in from reference TRBV11-3 and TRBJ1-2): EAGVVQSPRYKIIEKKQPVAFWCNPISGHNTLYWYLQNLGQGPELLIRYENEEAVDDSQLPKDRFSAERLKGVDSTLKIQPAELGDSAVYLCASGRGNSNYGYTFGSGTRLTVV.

The chain employs TRBV7-2 and TRBJ2-7; maybe TRBD1 (6 bases). CDR3 length: 14 residues. Germline V gives CDR1 SGHTA, CDR2 FQGNSA. Deletions cut 5 bases from V and 3 bases from J, with 14 bases between. The CDR3 DNA is TGTGCCAGCAGCCCTCGGGACATTAGCTACGAGCAGTACTTC. This gives the protein CASSPRDISYEQYF.

The rearrangement uses TRBV10-3 and TRBJ2-3; D is perhaps TRBD2 (5 bases). V lost 6 bases, J lost 2 bases, and 15 bases lay in between. The CDR3 spans 15 residues. The germline CDR1 and CDR2 sequences are ENHRY and SYGVKD. CDR3 residues: CAISKLQRNTDTQYF. The CDR3 DNA is TGTGCCATCAGCAAGCTGCAGCGGAACACAGATACGCAGTATTTT.

The chain employs TRBV7-9 and TRBJ1-2; D perhaps matches TRBD1 (5 bases). This CDR3 comprises 13 residues. Trimming cost V 2 bases and J 4 bases, with 8 bases left between them. CDR1 and CDR2 (germline): SEHNR, FQNEAQ (reference sequence). CDR3 protein: CASSLQGGYGYTF. DNA of the CDR3: TGTGCCAGCAGCTTACAGGGTGGCTATGGCTACACCTTC.

The sample holds a few counts of this clone. V gene TRBV27 combines with J gene TRBJ1-2; the match to TRBD1 covers 8 bases. Germline V gene data show CDR1 as MNHEY and CDR2 as SMNVEV (reference sequence). The CDR3 totals 15 residues. J gave up 8 bases and V 6 bases, and 14 bases lay outside the gene matches. The CDR3 here is CASSSTSGTGRGYTF. In DNA form, the CDR3 reads TGTGCCAGCAGCTCGACGTCCGGGACAGGCCGGGGCTACACCTTC.

The chain carries TRBV3-1 (or the pseudogene TRBV3-2) and TRBJ1-1; 8 nucleotides match TRBD1. CDR3 length equals 14 residues. With V trimmed by 1 base and J by 4 bases, 2 bases remained unmatched. Germline assignment: CDR1 LGHDT and CDR2 YNNKEL (reference sequence). CDR3 in DNA: TGTGCCAGCAGCCAAGGGACAGGGACCACTGAAGCTTTCTTT. It encodes CASSQGTGTTEAFF.

V and J are TRBV11-2 and TRBJ2-7, with TRBD1 matching 7 bases. V dropped 5 bases and J dropped 4; count of bases not matched to a gene: 14. Germline CDR1 is SGHAT and CDR2 is FQNNGV. This CDR3 has 16 residues. The CDR3 reads CASSLLSGTDLYEQYF. The CDR3 DNA reads TGTGCCAGCAGCCTCCTCTCCGGGACAGACTTATACGAGCAGTACTTC.

There are a few counts of this clone. The chain employs TRBV7-3 and TRBJ1-2, with 12 bases identical to TRBD1. V shed 6 bases and J 6 bases; nucleotides not matched to a gene: 5. The germline V gene has CDR1 SGHTA and CDR2 FQGTGA. The CDR3 consists of 14 residues. The CDR3 bases are TGTGCCAGCAGTTCCGGGACAGGGGGCCATGGCTACACCTTC. It yields the protein CASSSGTGGHGYTF.

This chain joins TRBV11-3 and TRBJ1-1, with D tentatively TRBD1 (6 bases). The CDR3 has 14 amino acids. V dropped 5 bases and J dropped 3 bases, with 13 bases sitting between them. The germline V gene encodes CDR1 SGHNT and CDR2 YENEEA. This chain's CDR3 is CASSPNTGYTEAFF. As DNA, the CDR3 is TGTGCCAGCAGCCCGAATACAGGGTACACTGAAGCTTTCTTT. The whole variable domain, filled in from reference TRBV11-3 and TRBJ1-1, reads EAGVVQSPRYKIIEKKQPVAFWCNPISGHNTLYWYLQNLGQGPELLIRYENEEAVDDSQLPKDRFSAERLKGVDSTLKIQPAELGDSAVYLCASSPNTGYTEAFFGQGTRLTVV.

The CDR3 DNA sequence: TGTGCCAGCAGTTACGGGCTCCAAGAGACCCAGTACTTC. Protein sequence: CASSYGLQETQYF. The chain recombines TRBV6-2 or TRBV6-3 with TRBJ2-5; D is undetermined. CDR3 size: 13 residues. Germline values: CDR1 MNHEY, CDR2 SVGEGT. Trimming removed 2 bases at V and 1 base at J, with 5 bases between.

The chain joins TRBV11-2 to TRBJ2-1, with D possibly being TRBD1 (6 bases). The germline V gene has CDR1 SGHAT and CDR2 FQNNGV. The germline V and J ends were trimmed by 3 bases and 13 bases, with 10 bases remaining between them. This CDR3 has 11 amino acids. The CDR3 coding sequence is TGTGCCAGCAGCTTCAACAGGGTACAGTTCTTC. This translates into CASSFNRVQFF. The whole variable domain, filled in from reference TRBV11-2 and TRBJ2-1, reads EAGVAQSPRYKIIEKRQSVAFWCNPISGHATLYWYQQILGQGPKLLIQFQNNGVVDDSQLPKDRFSAERLKGVDSTLKIQPAKLEDSAVYLCASSFNRVQFFGPGTRLTVL.

V gene TRBV28 combines with J gene TRBJ1-4; D might be TRBD1 (5 bases). CDR3 length: 16 amino acids. The V end lost 2 bases, the J end lost 0 bases, and 10 bases lay between the germline ends. CDR1 MDHEN and CDR2 SYDVKM come from the germline V gene. The CDR3 DNA is TGTGCCAGCAGTTTAGGGGGAGGGACAACTAATGAAAAACTGTTTTTT. Translation: CASSLGGGTTNEKLFF.

The chain carries TRBV7-2 and TRBJ2-5, with 7 bases aligning to TRBD2. The J segment lost 2 bases and the V segment lost 1 base, leaving 7 bases of the junction unmatched. The CDR3 covers 16 residues. CDR1 is SGHTA, CDR2 FQGNSA, per germline. The CDR3 loop is CASSLVGGGPQETQYF. The CDR3 nucleotides are TGTGCCAGCAGCTTAGTCGGCGGGGGACCTCAAGAGACCCAGTACTTC.

The chain is built from TRBV28 and TRBJ1-2, with a weak D call TRBD1 (6 bases). This CDR3 region has 14 residues. Germline V gene lookup returns CDR1 MDHEN and CDR2 SYDVKM. The ends were cut back, 2 bases at V and 2 bases at J, with 9 bases in the middle. The DNA for the CDR3 is TGTGCCAGCAGTTTACCAGGGGAGAACTATGGCTACACCTTC. This encodes CASSLPGENYGYTF.

The rearrangement uses TRBV19 and TRBJ1-6; TRBD1 might be the D (6 bases). V was pared by 7 bases and J by 7 bases, with 8 bases between. This CDR3 region has 12 residues. The germline CDR1 and CDR2 sequences are LNHDA and SQIVND (reference sequence). The CDR3 here is CASKQGNSPLHF. CDR3 bases: TGTGCCAGTAAACAGGGAAATTCACCCCTCCACTTT. Full variable domain (missing parts from reference TRBV19 and TRBJ1-6): DGGITQSPKYLFRKEGQNVTLSCEQNLNHDAMYWYRQDPGQGLRLIYYSQIVNDFQKGDIAEGYSVSREKKESFPLTVTSAQKNPTAFYLCASKQGNSPLHFGNGTRLTVT.

The rearrangement links TRBV7-2 to TRBJ2-3, with TRBD1 matching over 7 bases. CDR1 is SGHTA and CDR2 is FQGNSA in the germline V gene. CDR3 length: 15 amino acids. V lost 5 bases to trimming and J lost 3 bases; unmatched junction nucleotides: 8. The CDR3 DNA reads TGTGCCAGCAGCACACGACAGGGCAAAACAGATACGCAGTATTTT. Protein: CASSTRQGKTDTQYF.

This clone has only one observation. The V gene is TRBV5-6, the J gene TRBJ1-3, with 9 nucleotides matching TRBD1. Per the germline V gene, CDR1 is SGHDT and CDR2 is YYEEEE. The CDR3 is made up of 17 amino acids. V was clipped by 4 bases and J by 3 bases; unmatched bases: 11. In DNA, the CDR3 is TGTGCCAGCAGCAAACTAACAGGGGGCTATTATGGAAACACCATATATTTT. This sequence encodes CASSKLTGGYYGNTIYF. Variable domain in full (rest from reference TRBV5-6 and TRBJ1-3): DAGVTQSPTHLIKTRGQQVTLRCSPKSGHDTVSWYQQALGQGPQFIFQYYEEEERQRGNFPDRFSGHQFPNYSSELNVNALLLGDSALYLCASSKLTGGYYGNTIYFGEGSWLTVV.

The CDR3 coding sequence is TGTGCCAGCAGGGTAGGGGGCCAAACCTATGGCTACACCTTC. Amino acid sequence: CASRVGGQTYGYTF. The chain is built from TRBV28 and TRBJ1-2, with 7 bases matching TRBD1. Losses at the gene ends were 6 bases for V and 4 bases for J; bases not matched to a gene: 8. The CDR3 covers 14 residues. Per the germline V gene, CDR1 is MDHEN and CDR2 is SYDVKM.

This chain links TRBV5-6 with TRBJ1-2; D unclear. The CDR3 is 14 residues long. CDR1 is SGHDT, CDR2 YYEEEE, per germline. V was shortened by 2 bases and J by 5 bases, with 13 bases between the two germline ends. The CDR3 sequence is CASSFRGVRYGYTF. The CDR3 nucleotides read TGTGCCAGCAGCTTCCGGGGAGTGAGATATGGCTACACCTTC.

The chain recombines TRBV19 with TRBJ2-7; perhaps TRBD2 as D (6 bases). From germline, CDR1 is LNHDA and CDR2 SQIVND (reference sequence). CDR3 length: 14 amino acids. Deletions cut 2 bases from V and 2 bases from J, with 10 bases between. The CDR3 DNA reads as TGTGCCAGTAGTATAAGCGGGCAGACCTACGAGCAGTACTTC. Its translation: CASSISGQTYEQYF.

This chain joins TRBV3-1 (or the pseudogene TRBV3-2) and TRBJ1-5, with D maybe TRBD1 (5 bases). The germline V gene encodes CDR1 LGHDT and CDR2 YNNKEL (reference sequence). V lost 2 bases and J lost 6, with 11 bases in between. This CDR3 is built from 14 residues. CDR3 nucleotide sequence: TGTGCCAGCAGCCAAAGGGGAGGCTTTCAGCCCCAGCATTTT. Its protein is CASSQRGGFQPQHF.

The chain is built from TRBV9 and TRBJ1-4; a weak D match, TRBD1 (6 bases). V was clipped by 0 bases and J by 8 bases, with 14 bases between them. The CDR3 has 15 residues. CDR1 and CDR2 (germline): SGDLS, YYNGEE. CDR3 region: CASSVGGLGVEKLFF. The CDR3 DNA is TGTGCCAGCAGCGTAGGGGGGCTTGGGGTAGAAAAACTGTTTTTT.

V is TRBV24-1 and J is TRBJ2-3; 8 nucleotides line up with TRBD1. The CDR3 has 15 residues. Unmatched junction bases numbered 7, after V lost 7 bases and J lost 2 bases. CDR1 and CDR2 (germline): KGHDR, SFDVKD. The CDR3: CATSPGQDNTDTQYF. Written as DNA, the CDR3 is TGTGCCACCAGCCCGGGACAGGACAACACAGATACGCAGTATTTT.